Detailed here is one T cell receptor (beta chain). This clonotype was observed at least ten times. What this receptor recognizes is not known. No much larger clone is present one base from it, and per-base qualities are unavailable. Deletion took 5 bases off V and 6 bases off J, with a span of 20 bases between the germline ends. CDR1 and CDR2, per the germline V gene (reference sequence), are DFQATT and SNEGSKA. Including cysteine and phenylalanine, the CDR3 has 14 amino acids. The entry retains the CDR3 DNA only, 42 bases that are in frame from base 1. The data stem from a study of T cells in Graves' hyperthyroidism and ophthalmopathy (dated by TCRdb to between 2019 and 2020). Context from the whole study: Peripheral blood was collected at initial diagnosis, before any treatment. An independent validation cohort of under 20 hyperthyroidism patients and 17 patients who later progressed to ophthalmopathy tested prospective prediction of ophthalmopathy. The approximately 100 discovery patients were divided at random into training and test sets in a 7:3 ratio. In addition, the study compared T-cell repertoires in thyroid tissue and in blood from a handful of Graves' hyperthyroidism patients. TCR Vbeta CDR3 sequencing of roughly 140 peripheral blood samples (43 ophthalmopathy, roughly 72 hyperthyroidism and approximately 17 progressor patients) is reported in the paper. Once sampling was done, hyperthyroidism patients were given methimazole at a starting dose of 30 mg daily, whereas ophthalmopathy patients were given high-dose intravenous methylprednisolone. A discovery cohort of roughly 96 patients, roughly 45 with Graves' ophthalmopathy and fewer than 65 with stable Graves' hyperthyroidism, was used to find distinguishing TCR V-J signatures. Overall study results and their limits: A model built on a 13 V-J signature distinguished ophthalmopathy from stable hyperthyroidism, reaching over 85% sensitivity and under 84% specificity in cross-validation and 80%/75% in testing. Blood samples also contained most of the expanded thyroid clonotypes (frequency above 0.001), which suggests that blood repertoires may reflect thyroid immune responses. No statistical method was used to fix the sample size in advance, and group allocation was not hidden from the investigators. In validation, the model predicted progression to ophthalmopathy a median of roughly 6.5 months before onset, with roughly 71% sensitivity and 72.22% specificity.

Hyperthyroidism patients were newly diagnosed, with disease duration under 2 months, and aged 18 to 65 years. The study excluded patients with uncontrolled infections, other autoimmune diseases, pregnancy or lactation. Diagnoses were based on clinical symptoms, serum thyroxine and TRAb, thyroid ultrasound and orbital computed tomography. For progressor patients, blood was drawn at the first diagnosis of hyperthyroidism, before any ophthalmopathy symptoms had appeared. PBMCs were separated from around 9.1 ml of fresh peripheral blood using Ficoll-Paque density gradient centrifugation. Progressor patients were defined as those initially diagnosed with Graves' hyperthyroidism in whom ophthalmopathy developed during follow-up. Total RNA was extracted with Trizol reagent, and quality was checked on an Agilent 2100 Bioanalyzer. TCR beta CDR3 regions were amplified from RNA transcripts. For the first round of RT-PCR on the TCR CDR3, the HTBI primer set was used together with the Qiagen OneStep RT-PCR kit. Libraries were constructed in a second round of multiplex PCR, after which size selection and purification were performed. Libraries were sequenced paired-end with 100 bp reads on an Illumina HiSeq2000. Per the original workflow: Raw data were processed with SOAPnuke, discarding reads with adapters, uncalled bases, mean Phred below 15, or no exact constant-primer or identifier match. High-quality paired reads were merged using COPE v1.2.5, and each unique nucleotide sequence was defined as a clonotype. MiTCR v1.1 was used to align the clonotypes against IMGT TRBV, TRBD and TRBJ reference segments. The analysis included only V-J combinations with a frequency above 0.0001, which together covered roughly 99% of the repertoires. A TCS score was defined as the ratio between F50 (clonal expansion) and ExV (chaos), using BLOSUM62-based TCRdist between CDR3 peptides within each V-J. Welch's t-statistics and random forest reduced roughly 500 V-J features to 10 to 15, which were used in a naive Bayes classifier (R e1071). Starting from the raw public reads, TCRdb applied fastp trimming at Q25, assembled clones with MiXCR and retained in-frame beta chains. CDR3 protein duplicates are merged, each entry listing the most common genes and DNA. V and J calls and clone size were set by TCRdb, not the authors. The sample table records some 370,000 distinct CDR3 sequences; about a sixth of these occur just once. Clones ranked in the top ten supply 34% of the sample.

Material: blood. The chain couples TRBV20-1 to TRBJ2-7; the D call is tentative, TRBD1 or TRBD2, as each matches 5 bases. This sequence originates from a woman aged 25 to 45 with Graves' hyperthyroidism that later progressed to Graves' ophthalmopathy. CDR3 region: CSASQDRGRSEQYF. The DNA is TGCAGTGCTTCTCAGGACCGGGGCCGTAGCGAGCAGTACTTC.